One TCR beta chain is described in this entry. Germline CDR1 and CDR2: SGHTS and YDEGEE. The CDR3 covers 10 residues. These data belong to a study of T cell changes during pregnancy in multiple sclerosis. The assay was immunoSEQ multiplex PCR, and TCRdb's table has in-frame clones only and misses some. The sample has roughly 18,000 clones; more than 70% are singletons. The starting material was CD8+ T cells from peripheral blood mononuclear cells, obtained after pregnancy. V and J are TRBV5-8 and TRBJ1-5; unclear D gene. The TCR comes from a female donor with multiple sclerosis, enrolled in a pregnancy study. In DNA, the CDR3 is TGTGCTCAGGTCGGACAGCCCCAGCATTTT. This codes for CAQVGQPQHF.